This T cell receptor (beta chain) was obtained from a study of T cell clusters in autoimmune cytopenias. A word on this clonotype: Its antigen is currently unknown.

TRB was amplified by touch-down multiplex PCR, primer pools A and B combined. After re-calling the multiplex PCR reads, TCRdb lists one entry per CDR3 protein, DNA absent. This listing includes 10,000 to 11,000 distinct CDR3 sequences. Study-level results: Functional roles of the in silico T cell clusters still await experimental validation.

Germline assignment: CDR1 SGHAT and CDR2 FQDESV (reference sequence). The CDR3 covers 12 residues. TRB amplification used approximately 270 ng of peripheral blood genomic DNA. This same sample was also taken into another study, of T cell repertoires in aging, cancer and after chemotherapy. From that paper: Over several months to years, re-sampled healthy donor repertoires clearly shared clones. Compared with age-matched healthy donors, untreated hematological or solid cancer patients showed higher blood TCR clonality.

J is TRBJ1-2 and V is TRBV11-1; TCRdb names TRBD1, which stays unverified in the absence of DNA. The sequencing sample was made of peripheral blood. The clonotype comes from a human donor in good health. Here the CDR3 reads CASSTTQGSYTF.